These 19 T cell receptor beta chains were sequenced from one sample in a study of T cells in Graves' hyperthyroidism and ophthalmopathy. RNA transcripts were the template for amplifying TCR beta CDR3 regions. In the first-round RT-PCR of the TCR CDR3, the HTBI primer set was used. Via MiXCR, TCRdb re-called the multiplex PCR reads, giving one row per CDR3 protein. The data contain more than 600,000 distinct CDR3 sequences, around 15% of them singletons. The sample consisted of blood. The receptors here all came from a man in his late teens or twenties with Graves' hyperthyroidism.

The genes are TRBV28 and TRBJ2-4; a possible D gene is TRBD2 (7 bases). Germline CDR1 and CDR2: MDHEN and SYDVKM. Trimming took off 5 bases at V and 7 bases at J, with 9 bases between the two ends. The CDR3 has 12 amino acids. The CDR3 here is CASSRGGNIQYF. The CDR3 DNA reads TGTGCCAGCAGTAGGGGGGGGAACATTCAGTACTTC.

This clonotype showed up just once. The V call is TRBV9, the J call TRBJ2-2; 13 bases match TRBD2. V shed 4 bases, J shed 4 bases, and the junction held 13 bases outside the gene matches. CDR3 length: 19 residues. CDR1 SGDLS and CDR2 YYNGEE come from the germline V gene. CDR3 residues: CASSKGLAGLLEGTGELFF. For the CDR3, the DNA is TGTGCCAGCAGCAAGGGACTAGCGGGACTTCTCGAGGGCACCGGGGAGCTGTTTTTT.

This clonotype was counted only a few times. The chain recombines TRBV9 with TRBJ2-1, with 10 bases lining up with TRBD2. Germline CDR1 SGDLS, CDR2 YYNGEE. With 6 bases clipped from V and 1 base from J, the junction kept 13 bases outside the gene matches. The CDR3 runs 18 residues. CDR3 bases: TGTGCCAGCAACCAGGAAACTAGCGGGATTTATTCCTACAATGAGCAGTTCTTC. It encodes CASNQETSGIYSYNEQFF.

This rearrangement joins TRBV12-3 or TRBV12-4 to TRBJ1-2; D not resolved. The germline V and J ends were trimmed by 8 bases and 4 bases, with 23 bases remaining between them. CDR3 length equals 16 residues. DNA for the CDR3: TGTGCCAGCCTAAACGGTGGGAGCGGGGAAGTCTATGGCTACACCTTC. It encodes CASLNGGSGEVYGYTF.

For this clonotype: A much more abundant neighbour one base away suggests this may be a read error. The chain combines TRBV2 with TRBJ1-1; D is unclear. Trimming pared 11 bases from V and 6 bases from J, leaving 16 bases between. Per the germline V gene, CDR1 is SNHLY and CDR2 is FYNNEI. CDR3 length: 12 residues. As DNA, the CDR3 is TGTGCCGGCACTACCCCGTTACCTGAAGCTTTCTTT. It encodes CAGTTPLPEAFF. Full variable domain (missing parts from reference TRBV2 and TRBJ1-1): EPEVTQTPSHQVTQMGQEVILRCVPISNHLYFYWYRQILGQKVEFLVSFYNNEISEKSEIFDDQFSVERPDGSNFTLKIRSTKLEDSAMYFCAGTTPLPEAFFGQGTRLTVV.

This clonotype was seen ten or more times. This chain connects TRBV18 to TRBJ1-1; no clear D gene. Germline V gene sequence: CDR1 KGHSH, CDR2 LQKENI. V was shortened by 2 bases and J by 0 bases, with 10 bases between the two germline ends. This CDR3 region has 15 residues. The CDR3 DNA sequence: TGTGCCAGCTCACCAAGTCGACTCCTGAACACTGAAGCTTTCTTT. This encodes CASSPSRLLNTEAFF.

The J gene is TRBJ1-4, the V gene TRBV7-9; D remains ambiguous. CDR1 and CDR2 from the germline V gene are SEHNR and FQNEAQ (reference sequence). V dropped 3 bases and J dropped 4 bases, with 12 bases sitting between them. CDR3 length: 15 amino acids. The CDR3 protein is CASSFRDMNNEKLFF. Here the CDR3 DNA reads TGTGCCAGCAGCTTTCGAGACATGAATAATGAAAAACTGTTTTTT.

The V call is TRBV6-5, the J call TRBJ2-7; TRBD2 is a possible D gene (7 bases). The CDR3 has 16 residues. With 2 bases removed from V and 6 bases from J, the gap between germline ends came to 20 bases. The germline V gene has CDR1 MNHEY and CDR2 SVGAGI. The CDR3 DNA is TGTGCCAGCAGTTACGGATGGGGGGGCGCTAATTCCGAGCAGTACTTC. Amino acid sequence: CASSYGWGGANSEQYF.

This clonotype was seen a handful of times. The chain employs TRBV27 and TRBJ1-1; the match to TRBD1 covers 7 bases. The V gene end was trimmed by 5 bases and the J gene end by 1 base; junction bases not matched to a gene: 7. The CDR3 sequence is 15 residues long. In germline, CDR1 is MNHEY, CDR2 SMNVEV (reference sequence). CDR3 loop: CASSIGQARNTEAFF. The CDR3 region has the DNA TGTGCCAGCAGTATTGGACAGGCCCGGAACACTGAAGCTTTCTTT.

This clonotype was found many times. The chain carries TRBV20-1 and TRBJ2-7; TRBD2 agrees at 8 bases. The trim removed 4 bases at V and 0 bases at J, leaving 2 bases unmatched. Germline CDR1 reads DFQATT; CDR2 reads SNEGSKA (reference sequence). The CDR3 has 13 amino acids. CDR3 coding DNA: TGCAGTGCTACGGGGACTAGCTCCTACGAGCAGTACTTC. Translated, it gives CSATGTSSYEQYF.

The chain uses TRBV12-3 or TRBV12-4 and TRBJ1-1; no firm D call. This CDR3 is 13 amino acids long. V dropped 5 bases and J dropped 2 bases, with 9 bases sitting between them. The CDR3 bases are TGTGCCAGCAGTGGGTACGGAAACACTGAAGCTTTCTTT. As protein: CASSGYGNTEAFF.

The chain carries TRBV27 and TRBJ2-7, with TRBD2 identical over 8 bases. Trimming cost V 2 bases and J 5 bases; bases outside gene matches: 5. There are 14 residues in the CDR3. Per germline, CDR1 MNHEY and CDR2 SMNVEV (reference sequence). CDR3 coding DNA: TGTGCCAGCAGTTTAAGCGGGAGCATCCACGAGCAGTACTTC. The encoded protein is CASSLSGSIHEQYF.

The V and J genes are TRBV15 and TRBJ2-3; 14 positions match TRBD2. The V gene end was trimmed by 4 bases and the J gene end by 3 bases; junction bases not matched to a gene: 3. The germline gives CDR1 LNHNV, CDR2 YYDKDF (reference sequence). The CDR3 runs 16 residues. The CDR3: CATSIGLAGGTDTQYF. The CDR3 DNA is TGTGCCACCAGCATAGGACTAGCGGGAGGAACAGATACGCAGTATTTT.

This clonotype was recorded a few times. Written as DNA, the CDR3 is TGTGCCAGCAGTTACTCTGATTCGCAGGGACCGATCTCCTACGAGCAGTACTTC. Translating it yields CASSYSDSQGPISYEQYF. The chain combines TRBV6-2 or TRBV6-3 with TRBJ2-7; D could derive from TRBD1 or TRBD2 (5 bases each). The CDR3 length is 18 residues. The germline CDR1 and CDR2 sequences are MNHEY and SVGEGT. Trimming shortened V by 0 bases and J by 0 bases, and 18 bases separated the two germline ends.

This clonotype has just a few counts. The genes are TRBV10-3 and TRBJ2-1; either TRBD1 or TRBD2 may fit D (5 bases each). CDR3 length: 14 amino acids. Germline CDR1 reads ENHRY; CDR2 reads SYGVKD. Trimming took off 10 bases at V and 5 bases at J, with 18 bases between the two ends. The CDR3 sequence is CATGTGLANNEQFF. The DNA of the CDR3 is TGTGCCACGGGAACAGGACTGGCAAACAATGAGCAGTTCTTC.

There are a few counts of this clonotype. V gene TRBV18 combines with J gene TRBJ2-2; the D gene is possibly TRBD1 (5 bases). V was shortened by 2 bases and J by 4 bases, with 8 bases between the two germline ends. Germline values: CDR1 KGHSH, CDR2 LQKENI. This CDR3 has 14 residues. The CDR3 coding sequence is TGTGCCAGCTCACCAACGACAGTCACCGGGGAGCTGTTTTTT. This sequence encodes CASSPTTVTGELFF.

The rearrangement joins TRBV30 to TRBJ2-7; possibly TRBD2 for D (6 bases). V lost 5 bases to trimming and J lost 7 bases, with 15 bases between them. Germline assignment: CDR1 GTSNPN and CDR2 SVGIG (reference sequence). The CDR3 has 12 residues. In nucleotides, the CDR3 is TGTGCCTGGGGGGGATGGCGGGGTGAGCAGTACTTC. Translation gives CAWGGWRGEQYF.

This clonotype was seen repeatedly, ten times or more. The chain couples TRBV12-3 or TRBV12-4 to TRBJ2-3; no clear D gene. This CDR3 comprises 12 residues. Trimming shortened V by 5 bases and J by 3 bases, and 6 bases separated the two germline ends. CDR3: CASSQGTDTQYF. The CDR3 DNA reads TGTGCCAGCAGTCAAGGGACAGATACGCAGTATTTT.

In its sample, this clonotype was seen many times. V gene TRBV5-8 combines with J gene TRBJ2-7; TRBD1 matches 9 bases. The CDR3 is made up of 14 amino acids. V lost 3 bases to trimming and J lost 6 bases; unmatched junction nucleotides: 7. CDR1 SGHTS and CDR2 YDEGEE come from the germline V gene. CDR3 sequence: CASSSGDREGEQYF. The CDR3, as DNA: TGTGCCAGCAGCTCGGGGGACAGGGAAGGCGAGCAGTACTTC.